The 22 T cell receptor beta chains below were found in one sample sequenced in a study of PD-L1 blockade in urothelial cancer (dated by TCRdb to about 2017). The library was made by the immunoSEQ multiplex PCR assay. TCRdb stores this immuneACCESS table with in-frame sequences only. Part of the clones is absent; in the studies checked, under half of the shortfall reflects unresolved V genes, and no reason is known for the rest. The sample table records about 19,000 clones; 88% of these occur just once. The ten largest account for 3.5% to 4.5% of the sample. The sequencing here drew on PBMCs, taken around atezolizumab (anti-PD-L1) treatment. The receptors here all came from a middle-aged man with urothelial cancer.

This clone was seen a handful of times. J is TRBJ2-4 and V is TRBV5-1, with D maybe TRBD2 (6 bases). V was clipped by 4 bases and J by 1 base, with 12 bases between them. Germline V gene data show CDR1 as SGHRS and CDR2 as YFSETQ. This CDR3 region has 15 residues. The CDR3 coding sequence is TGCGCCAGCAGCGGGGGACTCGAGGCCAAAAACATTCAGTACTTC. Amino acids: CASSGGLEAKNIQYF.

The rearrangement joins TRBV4-3 to TRBJ2-7; 7 bases align to TRBD2. This CDR3 is 15 amino acids long. The ends lost 1 base at V and 4 bases at J; junction bases unmatched: 7. The germline CDR1 and CDR2 sequences are LGHNA and YSLEER. This CDR3 is CASSQAWGGMYEQYF. CDR3 coding DNA: TGCGCCAGCAGCCAAGCCTGGGGGGGAATGTACGAGCAGTACTTC.

The genes are TRBV9 and TRBJ1-1, with D uncertain. The germline CDR1 and CDR2 sequences are SGDLS and YYNGEE. The CDR3 length is 12 residues. V was pared by 4 bases and J by 7 bases, with 11 bases between. CDR3 protein: CASSQTGYEAFF. The DNA of the CDR3 is TGTGCCAGCAGCCAGACCGGGTATGAAGCTTTCTTT.

This sequence joins TRBV10-3 and TRBJ2-3; TRBD1 aligns across 8 bases. The length of the CDR3 is 16 residues. Trimming removed 0 bases from V and 0 bases from J; junction bases left unmatched: 2. CDR1 and CDR2 from the germline V gene are ENHRY and SYGVKD. The CDR3 protein is CAISESRGLSTDTQYF. Here the CDR3 DNA reads TGTGCCATCAGTGAGTCCAGGGGGCTAAGCACAGATACGCAGTATTTT.

To note about this clone: Its ends do not fully match the called genes, so a read error is possible. DNA for the CDR3: TGTGCCAGCAGCTTATCCCTAGCGGGTTGGAACTTC. Amino acids: CASSLSLAGWNF. The chain couples TRBV7-2 to TRBJ2-5, with 8 positions matching TRBD2. The CDR3 sequence is 12 residues long. CDR1 is SGHTA, CDR2 FQGNSA, per germline.

This sequence joins TRBV5-1 and TRBJ2-3, with 14 bases that match TRBD2. The ends lost 3 bases at V and 6 bases at J; junction bases unmatched: 9. The CDR3 covers 17 residues. From germline, CDR1 is SGHRS and CDR2 YFSETQ. CDR3 in DNA: TGCGCCAGCAGCTGGGGTGGGACTAGCGGGAGAACGGATACGCAGTATTTT. As protein: CASSWGGTSGRTDTQYF.

This chain uses TRBV5-6 with TRBJ2-2; D perhaps matches TRBD1 (5 bases). The CDR3 covers 16 residues. CDR1 SGHDT and CDR2 YYEEEE come from the germline V gene. The V end lost 1 base, the J end lost 2 bases, and 12 bases lay between the germline ends. The CDR3 DNA is TGTGCCAGCAGCTTGTGGACAAGGCTAAACACCGGGGAGCTGTTTTTT. It is translated as CASSLWTRLNTGELFF.

The V call is TRBV18, the J call TRBJ1-4; unclear D gene. The germline V and J ends were trimmed by 2 bases and 6 bases, with 13 bases remaining between them. The CDR3 consists of 15 residues. Per germline, CDR1 KGHSH and CDR2 LQKENI. CDR3 protein: CASSPIRVGDEKLFF. CDR3 in DNA: TGTGCCAGCTCACCAATCCGGGTGGGTGATGAAAAACTGTTTTTT. The whole variable domain, filled in from reference TRBV18 and TRBJ1-4, reads NAGVMQNPRHLVRRRGQEARLRCSPMKGHSHVYWYRQLPEEGLKFMVYLQKENIIDESGMPKERFSAEFPKEGPSILRIQQVVRGDSAAYFCASSPIRVGDEKLFFGSGTQLSVL.

The gene calls are TRBV27 and TRBJ2-3, with D maybe TRBD1 (6 bases). Trimming removed 0 bases at V and 1 base at J, with 11 bases between. The CDR3 is made up of 16 amino acids. Per germline, CDR1 MNHEY and CDR2 SMNVEV (reference sequence). Here the CDR3 DNA reads TGTGCCAGCAGTTTATCCTGGGGGCCTGGCACAGATACGCAGTATTTT. Translation gives CASSLSWGPGTDTQYF.

This chain links TRBV7-3 with TRBJ2-2; D perhaps matches TRBD1 (7 bases). Germline V gives CDR1 SGHTA, CDR2 FQGTGA. The germline V and J ends were trimmed by 5 bases and 6 bases, with 16 bases remaining between them. The CDR3 consists of 15 residues. The CDR3 region is CASSLDRDSAGELFF. The CDR3, as DNA: TGTGCCAGCAGCCTAGACAGGGACTCCGCCGGGGAGCTGTTTTTT.

The rearrangement uses TRBV9 and TRBJ1-2, with D possibly TRBD1 on 6 matching bases. The CDR3 has 13 amino acids. Trimming shortened V by 4 bases and J by 5 bases, and 12 bases separated the two germline ends. Germline values: CDR1 SGDLS, CDR2 YYNGEE. The CDR3: CASSITGNYGYTF. Written as DNA, the CDR3 is TGTGCCAGCAGCATCACAGGGAATTATGGCTACACCTTC.

This clone was counted between two and nine times. This CDR3 is CASSATHDEQFF. The CDR3 coding sequence is TGTGCCAGCAGCGCGACTCACGATGAGCAGTTCTTC. The rearrangement links TRBV11-3 to TRBJ2-1; D is unresolved. The CDR3 length is 12 residues. Germline V gene lookup returns CDR1 SGHNT and CDR2 YENEEA. The germline V and J ends were trimmed by 5 bases and 8 bases, with 10 bases remaining between them. Variable domain in full (rest from reference TRBV11-3 and TRBJ2-1): EAGVVQSPRYKIIEKKQPVAFWCNPISGHNTLYWYLQNLGQGPELLIRYENEEAVDDSQLPKDRFSAERLKGVDSTLKIQPAELGDSAVYLCASSATHDEQFFGPGTRLTVL.

CDR3 in DNA: TGTGCCATCAGTGTGGACCAAGGGGATCACACTGAAGCTTTCTTT. This sequence encodes CAISVDQGDHTEAFF. This chain links TRBV10-3 with TRBJ1-1; perhaps TRBD1 as D (5 bases). The CDR3 spans 15 residues. Deletions cut 4 bases from V and 3 bases from J, with 15 bases between. Germline V gene data show CDR1 as ENHRY and CDR2 as SYGVKD.

CDR3 nucleotides: TGTGCCAGCAGCTTAGGGAAGACAGGGGCGATTTCAAATCAGCCCCAGCATTTT. It codes for CASSLGKTGAISNQPQHF. The rearrangement uses TRBV7-2 and TRBJ1-5; 8 bases fit TRBD1. The CDR3 is 18 residues long. V trimming: 1 base; J trimming: 4 bases; junction bases outside the gene matches: 12. Germline CDR1 is SGHTA and CDR2 is FQGNSA.

The chain uses TRBV7-2 and TRBJ2-7; 11 positions agree with TRBD2. Unmatched junction bases numbered 4, after V lost 6 bases and J lost 0 bases. Germline-derived CDR1 and CDR2 are SGHTA and FQGNSA. The CDR3 loop spans 15 amino acids. The CDR3 coding sequence is TGTGCCAGCAGACCCGGGACTAGCGGCTCCTACGAGCAGTACTTC. Its protein is CASRPGTSGSYEQYF.

The gene calls are TRBV5-1 and TRBJ2-7; 7 bases agree with TRBD1. The V and J ends lost 4 bases and 7 bases, in that order; junction bases with no gene match: 8. The CDR3 covers 13 residues. Germline CDR1 and CDR2: SGHRS and YFSETQ. Here the CDR3 reads CASSVGTAREQYF. The DNA of the CDR3 is TGCGCCAGCAGCGTCGGGACAGCGAGGGAGCAGTACTTC.

The gene calls are TRBV7-2 and TRBJ2-7, with 12 bases aligning to TRBD2. The CDR3 length is 14 residues. V trimming: 4 bases; J trimming: 4 bases; junction bases outside the gene matches: 2. The V gene's germline CDR1 is SGHTA and CDR2 FQGNSA. CDR3 sequence: CASSWTSGEYEQYF. CDR3 in DNA: TGTGCCAGCAGCTGGACTAGCGGGGAGTACGAGCAGTACTTC.

The chain employs TRBV15 and TRBJ2-1; weak D call: TRBD2 (6 bases). This CDR3 contains 15 residues. Germline CDR1 LNHNV, CDR2 YYDKDF (reference sequence). Trimming pared 6 bases from V and 5 bases from J, leaving 17 bases between. The CDR3 reads CATSPGSGENNEQFF. The DNA for the CDR3 is TGTGCCACCAGTCCAGGTAGCGGAGAGAACAATGAGCAGTTCTTC.

The DNA for the CDR3 is TGTGCCAGCACCGCGGGGGTGGGACGTTTGGCTTTCTTT. Translation: CASTAGVGRLAFF. The chain employs TRBV6-5 and TRBJ1-1, with a tentative D call TRBD1 (5 bases). Germline assignment: CDR1 MNHEY and CDR2 SVGAGI. The ends were cut back, 7 bases at V and 11 bases at J, with 20 bases in the middle. This CDR3 is 13 amino acids long.

The rearrangement joins TRBV27 to TRBJ2-3; 12 bases align to TRBD2. J was trimmed by 5 bases and V by 1 base; bases with no gene match: 16. CDR1 MNHEY and CDR2 SMNVEV come from the germline V gene (reference sequence). This CDR3 is 20 amino acids long. CDR3 in amino acids: CASSLYRGQKTSGRGDTQYF. The CDR3 bases are TGTGCCAGCAGTTTATACAGGGGGCAAAAGACTAGCGGGAGAGGAGATACGCAGTATTTT.

V gene TRBV7-9 combines with J gene TRBJ1-2, with 7 positions matching TRBD1. The junction had 7 bases not matched to a gene; V was cut back by 5 bases and J by 4 bases. This CDR3 is built from 14 residues. The germline CDR1 and CDR2 sequences are SEHNR and FQNEAQ (reference sequence). CDR3 in DNA: TGTGCCAGCAGCGCAGGAGGGGGCGGCTATGGCTACACCTTC. It translates to CASSAGGGGYGYTF.

This chain links TRBV7-8 with TRBJ2-6; D not resolved. Germline V gives CDR1 SGHVS, CDR2 FQNEAQ. The germline V and J ends were trimmed by 5 bases and 5 bases, with 22 bases remaining between them. CDR3 length equals 18 residues. CDR3 in amino acids: CASSQLNYPQSRANVLTF. CDR3 DNA sequence: TGTGCCAGCAGCCAATTAAATTACCCACAAAGTCGGGCCAACGTCCTGACTTTC.